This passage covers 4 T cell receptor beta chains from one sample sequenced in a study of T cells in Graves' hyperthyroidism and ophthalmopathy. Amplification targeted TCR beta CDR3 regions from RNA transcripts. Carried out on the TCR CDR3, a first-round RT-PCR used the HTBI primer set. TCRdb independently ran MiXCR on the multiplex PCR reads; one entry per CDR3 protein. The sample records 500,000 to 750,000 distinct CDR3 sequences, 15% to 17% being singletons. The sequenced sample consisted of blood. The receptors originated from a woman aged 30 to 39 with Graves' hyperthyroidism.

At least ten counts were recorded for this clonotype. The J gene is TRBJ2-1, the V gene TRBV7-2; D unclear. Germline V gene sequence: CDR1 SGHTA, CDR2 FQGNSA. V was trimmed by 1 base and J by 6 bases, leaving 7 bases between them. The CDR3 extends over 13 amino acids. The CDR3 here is CASSLGRSNEQFF. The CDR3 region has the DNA TGTGCCAGCAGCTTAGGGCGCAGCAATGAGCAGTTCTTC.

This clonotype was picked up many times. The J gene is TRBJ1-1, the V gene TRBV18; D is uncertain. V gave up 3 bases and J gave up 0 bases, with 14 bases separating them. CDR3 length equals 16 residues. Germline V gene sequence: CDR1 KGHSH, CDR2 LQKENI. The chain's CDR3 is CASSPTSDGLNTEAFF. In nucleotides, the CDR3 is TGTGCCAGCTCACCCACCTCGGACGGGCTGAACACTGAAGCTTTCTTT.

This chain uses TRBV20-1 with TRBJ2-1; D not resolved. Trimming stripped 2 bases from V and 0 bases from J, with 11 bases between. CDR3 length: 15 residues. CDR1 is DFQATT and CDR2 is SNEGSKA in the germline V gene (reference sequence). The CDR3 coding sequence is TGCAGTGCTAGATGGCAAATTGGCTCCTACAATGAGCAGTTCTTC. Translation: CSARWQIGSYNEQFF.

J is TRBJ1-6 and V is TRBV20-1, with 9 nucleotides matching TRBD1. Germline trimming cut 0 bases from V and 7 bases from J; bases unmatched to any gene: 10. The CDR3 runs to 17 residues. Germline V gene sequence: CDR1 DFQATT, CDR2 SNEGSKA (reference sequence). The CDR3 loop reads CSARDLGQGTGNSPLHF. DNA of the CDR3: TGCAGTGCTAGAGATCTAGGACAGGGGACGGGGAATTCACCCCTCCACTTT.